This T cell receptor beta chain is drawn from a study of blood T cell repertoires in COVID-19. Study details: There were acute and convalescent COVID-19 samples, and they came from the United States, Italy and Spain. The cDNA or gDNA used as material had been derived from T cells, B-cell-depleted T cells, or PBMCs.

The CDR3 extends over 18 amino acids. V lost 3 bases to trimming and J lost 7 bases; unmatched junction nucleotides: 17. Per the germline V gene, CDR1 is SGDLS and CDR2 is YYNGEE. In the study's own analysis: It was from reference gene primer amplification that nucleated cell counts were estimated. Assay used: immunoSEQ multiplex PCR; TCRdb lists only in-frame clones, some missing. V and J calls plus clone size are reproduced from that table; the DNA served to infer D and trimming. The data hold about 120,000 clones, with 80% to 90% observed a single time. This TCR was recovered from a human donor in a cohort sampled during active COVID-19. Sequenced input: peripheral blood. The chain has TRBV9 and TRBJ2-2; 8 bases fit TRBD2. The CDR3 reads CASSALGGTGTRDGELFF. The DNA for the CDR3 is TGTGCCAGCAGCGCCCTTGGGGGGACCGGGACTAGAGACGGGGAGCTGTTTTTT.